This T cell receptor (beta chain) was identified during a study of vaccination effects on CD4 cells after COVID-19. Sequencing in the ViraFEST assay came after antigen-specific CD4+ T cells had been expanded with viral peptide pools, which were used to stimulate PBMC. CD4+ T cell isolation took place after approximately 11 days of culture. BNT162b2 vaccine or mRNA-1273 vaccine was given to participants in two doses. The authors exchanged half the medium for IL-2 medium on days 3 and 7. Profiled with immunoSEQ multiplex PCR; TCRdb holds only in-frame clones, not every one. The table lists approximately 26,000 clones, about 70% of them singletons. On this clone itself: What it binds is not known.

The study's findings and limits: Vaccine- and infection-induced clones showed marked clonal contraction late following vaccination.

This CDR3 region has 16 residues. The germline V gene has CDR1 MNHNY and CDR2 SVGAGI (reference sequence). The junction had 6 bases not matched to a gene; V was cut back by 1 base and J by 2 bases. The V and J genes are TRBV6-6 and TRBJ2-3; 7 bases are a match to TRBD1. This clonotype originated in a human donor who received a COVID-19 vaccine. This sample comprised CD4+ T cells from PBMCs cultured with SARS-CoV-2 spike peptides, obtained after COVID-19 vaccination. CDR3 protein: CASSYFGQANTDTQYF. For the CDR3, the DNA is TGTGCCAGCAGTTACTTCGGACAGGCCAACACAGATACGCAGTATTTT.